The clone carrying this T cell receptor (beta chain) has only one observation. As originally analysed: Amplification of reference gene primers provided the estimated nucleated cell counts. The repertoire was sequenced with immunoSEQ multiplex PCR; TCRdb's copy has only in-frame clones and lacks some. Clone size and the V and J calls come from that table; the DNA yielded D and trimming. The sample lists about 140,000 clones; approximately 79% were seen once. The data were taken from a study of blood T cell repertoires in COVID-19. Study summary: Samples came from the United States, Italy and Spain, spanning acute and convalescent COVID-19. Sample material is recorded as cDNA or gDNA derived from T cells, B-cell-depleted T cells, or PBMCs.

In germline, CDR1 is MNHEY, CDR2 SMNVEV (reference sequence). CDR3 length: 21 residues. V shed 6 bases, J shed 0 bases, and the junction held 21 bases outside the gene matches. Sequencing was done on a sample of peripheral blood. J is TRBJ2-1 and V is TRBV27; 9 positions match TRBD2. This clonotype was sampled from a man between 60 and 75 years old with acute or convalescent COVID-19. The CDR3 DNA reads TGTGCCAGCAGGAAAGATTATAGCGGGAGTACTAGGGGGGGCTCCTACAATGAGCAGTTCTTC. The encoded protein is CASRKDYSGSTRGGSYNEQFF.